The rows below give T cell receptor beta chains drawn from one sample of a study of T cell changes during pregnancy in multiple sclerosis. TCRdb's table, derived via immunoSEQ multiplex PCR, lists solely in-frame clones and lacks some. In the table there are tens of thousands of clones, around 93% of which are singletons. Material: peripheral blood, obtained in the third trimester of pregnancy. The receptors come from a female donor in good health, enrolled as a control in a pregnancy study. CDR3s include the opening cysteine and the closing phenylalanine or tryptophan. D genes are given only for firm matches.

v_gene	j_gene	d_gene	CDR3nt	CDR3aa
TRBV4-1	TRBJ2-2	TRBD2	TGCGCCAGCAGCCAATCCACTAGCGGGAGACACACCGGGGAGCTGTTTTTT	CASSQSTSGRHTGELFF
TRBV6-4	TRBJ2-1	.	TGTGCCAGCAAAAATCTCGGGGTCTACAATGAGCAGTTCTTC	CASKNLGVYNEQFF
TRBV19	TRBJ2-5	.	TGTGCCAGTAGTCTTTATGAGACCCAGTACTTC	CASSLYETQYF
TRBV21-1	TRBJ1-5	.	TGTGCCAGCAGCAAAGTGGGGACAGGGTGCAATCAGCCCCAGCATTTT	CASSKVGTGCNQPQHF
TRBV14	TRBJ2-7	TRBD2	TGTGCCAGCAGCCTGACTGGGACTAGCGGATCCAAGCAGTACTTC	CASSLTGTSGSKQYF
TRBV18	TRBJ2-1	TRBD2	TGTGCCAGCTCACGCACGTTTGGCAGGGGGAAACTAGCGGGAGGGCCGAGCAATGAGCAGTTCTTC	CASSRTFGRGKLAGGPSNEQFF
TRBV5-4	TRBJ1-2	TRBD1	TGTGCCAGCAGCTCGGGCCTGGGACAGGGCTATGGCTACACCTTC	CASSSGLGQGYGYTF
TRBV28	TRBJ2-7	.	TGTGCCAGCAGTTTACAGGGTTCCTACGAGCAGTACTTC	CASSLQGSYEQYF
TRBV25-1	TRBJ1-2	.	TGTGCCAGCAGGGAGGGGTTATGGGGCTACACCTTC	CASREGLWGYTF
TRBV5-1	TRBJ2-3	.	TGCGCCAGCAGCTTATGGGGGACTAGCACAGATACGCAGTATTTT	CASSLWGTSTDTQYF